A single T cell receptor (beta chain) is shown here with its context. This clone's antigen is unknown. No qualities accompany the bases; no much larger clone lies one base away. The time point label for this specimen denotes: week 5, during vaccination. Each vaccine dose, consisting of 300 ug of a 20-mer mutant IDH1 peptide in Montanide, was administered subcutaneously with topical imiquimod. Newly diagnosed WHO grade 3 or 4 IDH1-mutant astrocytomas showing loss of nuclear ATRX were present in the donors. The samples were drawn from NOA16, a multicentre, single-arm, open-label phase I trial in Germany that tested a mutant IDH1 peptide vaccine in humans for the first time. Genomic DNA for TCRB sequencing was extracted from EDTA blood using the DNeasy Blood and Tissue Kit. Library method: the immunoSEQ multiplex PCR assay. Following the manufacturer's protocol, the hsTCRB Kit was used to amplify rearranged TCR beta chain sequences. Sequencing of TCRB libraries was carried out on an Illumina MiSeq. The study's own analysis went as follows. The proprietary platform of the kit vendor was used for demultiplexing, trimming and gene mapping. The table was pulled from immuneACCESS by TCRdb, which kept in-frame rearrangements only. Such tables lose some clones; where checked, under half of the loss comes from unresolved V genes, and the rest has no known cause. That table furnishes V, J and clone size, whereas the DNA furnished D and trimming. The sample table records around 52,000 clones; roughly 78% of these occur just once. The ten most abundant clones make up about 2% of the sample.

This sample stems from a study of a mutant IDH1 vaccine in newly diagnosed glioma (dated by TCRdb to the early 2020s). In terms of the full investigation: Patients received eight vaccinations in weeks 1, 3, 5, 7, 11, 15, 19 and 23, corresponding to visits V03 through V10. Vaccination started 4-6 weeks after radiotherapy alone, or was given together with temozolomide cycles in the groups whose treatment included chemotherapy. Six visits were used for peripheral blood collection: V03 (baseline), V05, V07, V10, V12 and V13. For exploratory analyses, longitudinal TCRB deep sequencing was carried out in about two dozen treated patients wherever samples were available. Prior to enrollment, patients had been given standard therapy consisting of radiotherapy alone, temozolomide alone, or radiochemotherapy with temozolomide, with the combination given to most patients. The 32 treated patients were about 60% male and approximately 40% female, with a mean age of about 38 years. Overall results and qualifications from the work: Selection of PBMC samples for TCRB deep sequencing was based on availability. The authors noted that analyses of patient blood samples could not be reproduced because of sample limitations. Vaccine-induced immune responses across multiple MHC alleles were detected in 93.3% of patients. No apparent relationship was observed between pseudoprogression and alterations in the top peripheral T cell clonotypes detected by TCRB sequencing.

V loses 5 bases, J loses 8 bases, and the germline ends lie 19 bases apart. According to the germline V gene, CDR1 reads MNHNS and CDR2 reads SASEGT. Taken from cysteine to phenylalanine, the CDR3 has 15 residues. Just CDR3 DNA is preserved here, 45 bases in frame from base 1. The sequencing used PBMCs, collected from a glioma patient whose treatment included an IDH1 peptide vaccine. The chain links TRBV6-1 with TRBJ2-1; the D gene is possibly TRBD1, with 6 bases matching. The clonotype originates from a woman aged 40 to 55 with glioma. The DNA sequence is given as TGTGCCAGCAGTCATAGATCTAGGGACACAGATGAGCAGTTCTTC. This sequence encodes CASSHRSRDTDEQFF.